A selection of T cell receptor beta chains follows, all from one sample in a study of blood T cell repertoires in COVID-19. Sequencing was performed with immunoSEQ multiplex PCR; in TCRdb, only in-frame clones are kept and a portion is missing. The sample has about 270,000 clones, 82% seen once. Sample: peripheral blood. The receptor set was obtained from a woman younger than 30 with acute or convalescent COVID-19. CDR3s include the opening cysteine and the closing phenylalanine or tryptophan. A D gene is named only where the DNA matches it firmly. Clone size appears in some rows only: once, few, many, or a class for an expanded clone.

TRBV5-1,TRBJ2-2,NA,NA,CASISNIGGELFF,TGCGCCAGCATCTCCAATATCGGCGGGGAGCTGTTTTTT
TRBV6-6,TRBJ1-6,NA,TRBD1,CASSSTGDNSPLHF,TGTGCCAGCAGTTCGACAGGGGATAATTCACCCCTCCACTTT
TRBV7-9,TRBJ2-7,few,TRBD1,CASSSPGQREQYF,TGTGCCAGCAGCTCCCCGGGACAGCGGGAGCAGTACTTC
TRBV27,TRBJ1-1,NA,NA,CASRSGGEAFF,TGTGCCAGCAGGTCTGGAGGGGAAGCTTTCTTT
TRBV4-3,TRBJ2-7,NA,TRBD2,CASSQDFGGSPYEQYF,TGCGCCAGCAGCCAAGATTTCGGCGGGAGCCCCTACGAGCAGTACTTC
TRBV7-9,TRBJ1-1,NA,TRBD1,CASSSGTGTTEAFF,TGTGCCAGCAGCTCCGGGACAGGGACCACTGAAGCTTTCTTT
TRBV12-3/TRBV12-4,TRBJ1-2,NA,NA,CASTQGGGYGYTF,TGTGCCAGCACTCAAGGTGGAGGCTATGGCTACACCTTC
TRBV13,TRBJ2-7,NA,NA,CASSLNPQGSYEQYF,TGTGCCAGCAGCTTAAATCCCCAGGGGTCCTACGAGCAGTACTTC
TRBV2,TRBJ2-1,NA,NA,CASSDLVTDEQFF,TGTGCCAGCAGTGACTTAGTTACGGATGAGCAGTTCTTC
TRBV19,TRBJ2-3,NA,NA,CASNPRQGGPTDTQYF,TGTGCCAGTAACCCCCGTCAGGGAGGTCCCACAGATACGCAGTATTTT
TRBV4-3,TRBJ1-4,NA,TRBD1,CASSQTGLDSTNEKLFF,TGCGCCAGCAGCCAGACAGGGCTGGATTCGACTAATGAAAAACTGTTTTTT
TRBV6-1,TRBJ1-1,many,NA,CASSESRTEAFF,TGTGCCAGCAGTGAGTCGAGGACTGAAGCTTTCTTT
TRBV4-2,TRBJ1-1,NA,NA,CASSHPEAGPITEAFF,TGTGCCAGCAGCCACCCCGAAGCAGGGCCCATCACTGAAGCTTTCTTT
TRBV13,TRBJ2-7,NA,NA,CASSSTGSYEQYF,TGTGCCAGCAGCTCGACAGGTAGCTACGAGCAGTACTTC
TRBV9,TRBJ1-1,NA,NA,CASSVEWSMNTEAFF,TGTGCCAGCAGCGTAGAGTGGAGTATGAACACTGAAGCTTTCTTT
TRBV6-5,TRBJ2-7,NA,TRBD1,CASRTGLNEQYF,TGTGCCAGCAGGACAGGGCTCAACGAGCAGTACTTC
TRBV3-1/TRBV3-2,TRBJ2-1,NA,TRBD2,CASSQRVAGGRWNEQFF,TGTGCCAGCAGCCAAAGGGTAGCGGGAGGACGGTGGAATGAGCAGTTCTTC
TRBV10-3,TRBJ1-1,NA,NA,CAIGAGNTEAFF,TGTGCCATCGGCGCAGGGAACACTGAAGCTTTCTTT
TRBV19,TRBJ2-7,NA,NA,CASSPSFSYEQYF,TGTGCCAGTAGTCCCTCCTTCTCCTACGAGCAGTACTTC
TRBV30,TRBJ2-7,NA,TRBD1,CAWSQPGQGTYEQYF,TGTGCCTGGAGTCAACCGGGACAGGGGACCTACGAGCAGTACTTC
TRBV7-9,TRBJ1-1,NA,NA,CASSLAGGSTEAFF,TGTGCCAGCAGCTTAGCGGGGGGGAGTACTGAAGCTTTCTTT
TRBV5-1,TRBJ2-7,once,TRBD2,CASSKAVAGGAYEQYF,TGCGCCAGCAGCAAGGCGGTAGCGGGAGGTGCCTACGAGCAGTACTTC
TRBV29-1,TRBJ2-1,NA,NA,CSVRDNEQFF,TGCAGCGTTCGGGACAATGAGCAGTTCTTC
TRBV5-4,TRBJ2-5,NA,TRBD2,CASLLAGGEETQYF,TGTGCCAGCCTACTAGCGGGAGGGGAAGAGACCCAGTACTTC
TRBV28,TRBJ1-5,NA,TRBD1,CASSWPGTGFQPQHF,TGTGCCAGCAGTTGGCCCGGGACAGGGTTTCAGCCCCAGCATTTT
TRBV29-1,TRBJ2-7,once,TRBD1,CSVEVSGTGVEQYF,TGCAGCGTTGAAGTGTCTGGGACAGGGGTCGAGCAGTACTTC
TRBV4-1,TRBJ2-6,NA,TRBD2,CASSQDRTGGAGANVLTF,TGCGCCAGCAGCCAAGATAGGACGGGAGGGGCTGGGGCCAACGTCCTGACTTTC
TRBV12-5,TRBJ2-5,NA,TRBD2,CASGLVLWAGALTNQETQYF,TGTGCTAGTGGTTTGGTACTCTGGGCGGGAGCTCTGACTAACCAAGAGACCCAGTACTTC
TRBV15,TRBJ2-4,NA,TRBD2,CATSRTSGSGSPSRNIQYF,TGTGCCACCAGCAGAACTAGCGGGAGCGGGTCTCCATCGAGGAACATTCAGTACTTC
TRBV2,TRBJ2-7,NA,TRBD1,CASSDRGGLSYEQYF,TGTGCCAGCAGTGATAGAGGGGGCCTCTCCTACGAGCAGTACTTC
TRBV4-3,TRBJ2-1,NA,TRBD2,CASSPSTSGRMNEQFF,TGCGCCAGCAGCCCCTCGACTAGCGGGAGGATGAATGAGCAGTTCTTC
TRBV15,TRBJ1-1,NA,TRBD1,CATRRTGSRGMNTEAFF,TGTGCCACCAGGCGGACAGGGAGTCGGGGGATGAACACTGAAGCTTTCTTT
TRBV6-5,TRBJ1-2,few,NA,CASMEAGNIRGYTF,TGTGCCAGTATGGAAGCAGGGAATATTAGGGGCTACACCTTC
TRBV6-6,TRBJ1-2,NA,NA,CATHERGGSAGYTF,TGTGCCACCCACGAAAGGGGGGGGTCTGCGGGCTACACCTTC
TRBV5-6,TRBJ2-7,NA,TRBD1,CASSLPAGGLAYEQYF,TGTGCCAGCAGCTTGCCGGCAGGGGGCTTGGCCTACGAGCAGTACTTC
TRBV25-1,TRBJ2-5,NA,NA,CASSEYREETQYF,TGTGCCAGCAGTGAATACAGGGAAGAGACCCAGTACTTC
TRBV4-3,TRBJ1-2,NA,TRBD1,CASSQGGQGASWDYGYTF,TGCGCCAGCAGCCAGGGGGGACAGGGGGCTTCGTGGGACTATGGCTACACCTTC
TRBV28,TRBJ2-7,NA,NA,CASSFGGGDYEQYF,TGTGCCAGCAGTTTTGGGGGGGGCGACTACGAGCAGTACTTC
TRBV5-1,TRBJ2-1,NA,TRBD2,CASRTSGSYNEQFF,TGCGCCAGCAGGACTAGCGGCTCCTACAATGAGCAGTTCTTC
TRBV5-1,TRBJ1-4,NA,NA,CASSLGGRVEEKLFF,TGCGCCAGCAGCTTGGGGGGCAGGGTGGAGGAAAAACTGTTTTTT
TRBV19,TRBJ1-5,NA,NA,CASSIPGTSNQPQHF,TGTGCCAGTAGTATTCCCGGGACAAGCAATCAGCCCCAGCATTTT
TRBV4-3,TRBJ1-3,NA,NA,CASSQDLSPVPISGNTIYF,TGCGCCAGCAGCCAAGATCTTTCGCCAGTCCCCATATCTGGAAACACCATATATTTT
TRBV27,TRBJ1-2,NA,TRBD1,CASSLTPTGGAGYTF,TGTGCCAGCAGTTTAACGCCGACAGGGGGCGCGGGCTACACCTTC
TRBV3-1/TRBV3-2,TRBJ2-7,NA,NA,CASSQYEGTYEQYF,TGTGCCAGCAGCCAATATGAGGGCACCTACGAGCAGTACTTC